Below are 26 T cell receptor beta chains sequenced from a single sample in a study of blood T cell repertoires in COVID-19. TCRdb keeps only in-frame clones here, not all; method: immunoSEQ multiplex PCR. The data show 72,000 or so clones, approximately 85% seen once. What was sequenced was peripheral blood. The origin of the receptors is a woman at least 80 years old with active or convalescent COVID-19.

The CDR3 nucleotides read TGTGCCAGTAGTCCGGGACAGGGGACTAACGGCTACACCTTC. Its translation is CASSPGQGTNGYTF. The chain combines TRBV19 with TRBJ1-2; 10 bases fit TRBD1. The V and J ends lost 5 bases and 8 bases, in that order; junction bases with no gene match: 8. The CDR3 is made up of 14 amino acids. Germline CDR1 LNHDA, CDR2 SQIVND (reference sequence).

This clone was counted a few times. The CDR3 sequence: CASSGRNEQFF. The CDR3 DNA follows: TGTGCCAGCAGTGGGAGGAATGAGCAGTTCTTC. The chain employs TRBV2 and TRBJ2-1; D is perhaps TRBD2 (5 bases). V lost 4 bases and J lost 7, with 5 bases in between. There are 11 residues in the CDR3. Germline CDR1 reads SNHLY; CDR2 reads FYNNEI.

The J gene is TRBJ1-1, the V gene TRBV7-2; D uncertain. This CDR3 has 11 residues. The germline V and J ends were trimmed by 5 bases and 7 bases, with 8 bases remaining between them. Germline values: CDR1 SGHTA, CDR2 FQGNSA. The CDR3 DNA is TGTGCCAGCAGCCCCGGGGTTGAAGCTTTCTTT. The encoded protein is CASSPGVEAFF.

The V gene is TRBV21-1, the J gene TRBJ1-1; no check of the table's D call, TRBD1, against the DNA was made. TRBV21-1 is shown as a pseudogene. The CDR3 loop spans 14 amino acids. CDR3: CASTHRGGNTEAFF. The CDR3 DNA reads TGTGCCAGCACCCACAGGGGTGGGAACACTGAAGCTTTCTTT.

J is TRBJ1-6 and V is TRBV7-9; 7 nucleotides align to TRBD1. V lost 4 bases to trimming and J lost 8 bases; unmatched junction nucleotides: 5. The CDR3 runs 14 residues. Germline V gives CDR1 SEHNR, CDR2 FQNEAQ (reference sequence). The CDR3 DNA reads TGTGCCAGCAGCTCACGGGACAGCTATTCACCCCTCCACTTT. Residues: CASSSRDSYSPLHF.

The chain joins TRBV28 to TRBJ1-3; 8 nucleotides line up with TRBD1. CDR3 size: 15 residues. Germline V lookup: CDR1 MDHEN, CDR2 SYDVKM. The V and J ends lost 3 bases and 4 bases, in that order; junction bases with no gene match: 5. The CDR3 here is CASSLQGAVGNTIYF. The DNA for the CDR3 is TGTGCCAGCAGTTTGCAGGGGGCTGTCGGAAACACCATATATTTT.

The J gene is TRBJ2-2, the V gene TRBV18, with TRBD1 matching over 9 bases. Germline CDR1 KGHSH, CDR2 LQKENI. Unmatched junction bases numbered 6, after V lost 3 bases and J lost 4 bases. The CDR3 loop spans 16 amino acids. For the CDR3, the DNA is TGTGCCAGCTCACCTCGGGACAGGGTGAGCACCGGGGAGCTGTTTTTT. Encoded protein: CASSPRDRVSTGELFF.

CDR3 region: CASSIPTIQGGTEAFF. CDR3 DNA: TGTGCCAGCAGCATCCCAACTATACAGGGAGGGACTGAAGCTTTCTTT. V gene TRBV21-1 combines with J gene TRBJ1-1. TRBV21-1 counts as a pseudogene. The CDR3 runs 16 residues.

The chain joins TRBV7-9 to TRBJ2-2, with no clear D. Germline V lookup: CDR1 SEHNR, CDR2 FQNEAQ (reference sequence). Trimming cost V 3 bases and J 3 bases, with 20 bases left between them. This CDR3 has 18 residues. DNA of the CDR3: TGTGCCAGCAGCTTTATTTTCAGTACAGATATGGACACCGGGGAGCTGTTTTTT. This sequence encodes CASSFIFSTDMDTGELFF.

The chain carries TRBV6-2 or TRBV6-3 and TRBJ1-5; D is perhaps TRBD1 (6 bases). Germline V lookup: CDR1 MNHEY, CDR2 SVGEGT. This CDR3 contains 15 residues. V was shortened by 5 bases and J by 4 bases, with 15 bases between the two germline ends. DNA for the CDR3: TGTGCCAGCAGTCAACAGGGCGCAGGAAATCAGCCCCAGCATTTT. This translates into CASSQQGAGNQPQHF.

The V and J genes are TRBV11-1 and TRBJ2-7; unclear D gene. Per germline, CDR1 SGHAT and CDR2 FQDESV (reference sequence). V gave up 1 base and J gave up 3 bases, with 10 bases separating them. CDR3 length equals 14 residues. This chain's CDR3 is CASSLGRSLYEQYF. The CDR3 nucleotides read TGTGCCAGCAGCTTAGGACGGAGCCTCTACGAGCAGTACTTC.

The table lists this clone with a few counts. The V gene is TRBV4-1, the J gene TRBJ1-6; 7 bases agree with TRBD1. J gave up 10 bases and V 0 bases, and 6 bases lay outside the gene matches. This CDR3 has 15 amino acids. Per germline, CDR1 MGHRA and CDR2 YSYEKL. The CDR3 here is CASSQEAGGRSPLHF. DNA of the CDR3: TGCGCCAGCAGCCAAGAGGCAGGGGGTCGATCACCCCTCCACTTT.

The rearrangement uses TRBV4-1 and TRBJ2-2, with D unresolved. Looked up from germline, CDR1 is MGHRA and CDR2 is YSYEKL. This CDR3 comprises 12 residues. V lost 5 bases to trimming and J lost 5 bases, with 6 bases between them. The CDR3 sequence is CASSYPTGELFF. DNA for the CDR3: TGCGCCAGCAGCTATCCTACCGGGGAGCTGTTTTTT.

This chain connects TRBV5-1 to TRBJ1-2, with D unclear. The CDR3 runs to 16 residues. Germline CDR1 and CDR2: SGHRS and YFSETQ. Deletions cut 1 base from V and 0 bases from J, with 13 bases between. The CDR3: CASSLTGSGSNYGYTF. The DNA for the CDR3 is TGCGCCAGCAGCTTGACGGGTAGTGGCTCTAACTATGGCTACACCTTC.

V is TRBV5-4 and J is TRBJ1-2; 7 nucleotides match TRBD1. Unmatched junction bases numbered 3, after V lost 0 bases and J lost 4 bases. The CDR3 extends over 14 amino acids. Germline V gene lookup returns CDR1 SGHNT and CDR2 YYREEE (reference sequence). The CDR3: CASSLVGQPYGYTF. DNA of the CDR3: TGTGCCAGCAGCTTGGTGGGACAGCCCTATGGCTACACCTTC. Supplemented by reference TRBV5-4 and TRBJ1-2, the full variable domain reads ETGVTQSPTHLIKTRGQQVTLRCSSQSGHNTVSWYQQALGQGPQFIFQYYREEENGRGNFPPRFSGLQFPNYSSELNVNALELDDSALYLCASSLVGQPYGYTFGSGTRLTVV.

The chain employs TRBV28 and TRBJ1-5; 7 nucleotides agree with TRBD1. This CDR3 region has 14 residues. Looked up from germline, CDR1 is MDHEN and CDR2 is SYDVKM. V lost 5 bases and J lost 4; bases outside the gene matches: 5. The CDR3 DNA reads TGTGCCAGCAGTAACATACAGGGGAATCAGCCCCAGCATTTT. As protein: CASSNIQGNQPQHF.

In this sample, this clone turned up a few times. The gene calls are TRBV5-4 and TRBJ1-2; 7 bases agree with TRBD1. The CDR3 is made up of 16 amino acids. Per the germline V gene, CDR1 is SGHNT and CDR2 is YYREEE (reference sequence). The junction had 9 bases not matched to a gene; V was cut back by 4 bases and J by 0 bases. Written as DNA, the CDR3 is TGTGCCAGCAGCGGCAGGTACAGGGGCCCTAACTATGGCTACACCTTC. Protein: CASSGRYRGPNYGYTF.

This chain links TRBV6-6 with TRBJ1-6, with D hard to call. The CDR3 is made up of 16 amino acids. V was pared by 2 bases and J by 0 bases, with 8 bases between. In germline, CDR1 is MNHNY, CDR2 SVGAGI (reference sequence). The CDR3: CASSYEGSSYNSPLHF. CDR3 in DNA: TGTGCCAGCAGTTACGAGGGAAGCTCCTATAATTCACCCCTCCACTTT.

V gene TRBV6-5 combines with J gene TRBJ1-3; tentative D call: TRBD1 (5 bases). V was cut by 5 bases and J by 2 bases, with 10 bases left in between. CDR3 size: 14 residues. Germline CDR1 is MNHEY and CDR2 is SVGAGI. This chain's CDR3 is CASSPGVTGNTIYF. The CDR3 DNA sequence: TGTGCCAGCAGTCCGGGGGTTACTGGAAACACCATATATTTT.

The V and J genes are TRBV20-1 and TRBJ2-3; 9 bases are a match to TRBD2. The CDR3 has 17 amino acids. Germline V gene sequence: CDR1 DFQATT, CDR2 SNEGSKA (reference sequence). The ends lost 3 bases at V and 0 bases at J; junction bases unmatched: 10. Here the CDR3 DNA reads TGCAGTGCTAGTTTGCGGGGGGGTGAGCTTAGCACAGATACGCAGTATTTT. Translated, it gives CSASLRGGELSTDTQYF.

In its sample, this clone was seen once. The chain carries TRBV5-4 and TRBJ1-2, with 7 nucleotides matching TRBD1. The CDR3 has 14 residues. The V segment lost 4 bases and the J segment 2 bases; nucleotides outside the gene matches: 5. Per germline, CDR1 SGHNT and CDR2 YYREEE (reference sequence). The CDR3 DNA reads TGTGCCAGCAGCCCCGGGACAGCAAACTATGGCTACACCTTC. Encoded protein: CASSPGTANYGYTF.

This clone has a single count. V is TRBV5-5 and J is TRBJ2-7; D gene ambiguous. The V and J ends lost 0 bases and 2 bases respectively, with 12 bases between them. The V gene's germline CDR1 is SGHKS and CDR2 YYEKEE (reference sequence). The CDR3 loop spans 15 amino acids. The CDR3 region is CASSLDPYNTYEQYF. For the CDR3, the DNA is TGTGCCAGCAGCTTGGATCCGTACAACACCTACGAGCAGTACTTC.

J is TRBJ2-3 and V is TRBV7-3; D possibly corresponds to TRBD2 (5 bases). Trimming removed 1 base from V and 4 bases from J, with 9 bases in between. The CDR3 spans 14 residues. Germline V gives CDR1 SGHTA, CDR2 FQGTGA. Here the CDR3 reads CASSLRRVPDTQYF. CDR3 sequence (DNA): TGTGCCAGCAGCTTAAGGCGGGTGCCAGATACGCAGTATTTT.

The chain carries TRBV30 and TRBJ1-3; D is undetermined. V dropped 0 bases and J dropped 7 bases, with 7 bases sitting between them. This CDR3 has 12 residues. Germline values: CDR1 GTSNPN, CDR2 SVGIG (reference sequence). CDR3 DNA: TGTGCCTGGAGTGTACTAGCCAACACCATATATTTT. This encodes CAWSVLANTIYF. The whole variable domain, filled in from reference TRBV30 and TRBJ1-3, reads SQTIHQWPATLVQPVGSPLSLECTVEGTSNPNLYWYRQAAGRGLQLLFYSVGIGQISSEVPQNLSASRPQDRQFILSSKKLLLSDSGFYLCAWSVLANTIYFGEGSWLTVV.

The gene calls are TRBV12-3 or TRBV12-4 and TRBJ2-7, with D possibly TRBD1 on 6 matching bases. The CDR3 runs 11 residues. V lost 6 bases, J lost 5 bases, and 8 bases lay in between. The CDR3 DNA reads TGTGCCAGCAGCTACAGGGACGAGCAGTACTTC. Protein product: CASSYRDEQYF.

The table lists this clone with a few counts. V and J are TRBV21-1 and TRBJ2-3; the listed D gene, TRBD2, was not tested against the DNA. TRBV21-1 is an annotated pseudogene. The CDR3 extends over 13 amino acids. The CDR3 protein is CASSKREGDTQYF. The CDR3 bases are TGTGCCAGCAGCAAAAGGGAGGGGGATACGCAGTATTTT.